This entry lists 26 T cell receptor beta chains sequenced from one sample in a study of STAT5B mutations in CD4+ large granular lymphocyte leukemia. Sequencing used immunoSEQ multiplex PCR; TCRdb keeps in-frame clones, though not all of them. Of around 30,000 clones detected, 65% to 80% appear once; the ten largest clones hold roughly 2.3%. Sequencing used CD4+ T cells from blood buffy coats. The receptors here all came from a human donor in good health.

Here the CDR3 reads CASSPKILGQQSAEQFF. For the CDR3, the DNA is TGTGCCAGCTCACCCAAGATCCTGGGACAGCAGTCGGCTGAGCAGTTCTTC. This rearrangement joins TRBV18 to TRBJ2-1, with 7 bases matching TRBD1. The CDR3 is 17 amino acids. The junction had 17 bases not matched to a gene; V was cut back by 3 bases and J by 9 bases. From germline, CDR1 is KGHSH and CDR2 LQKENI.

This clone occurred a few times. The chain is built from TRBV7-6 and TRBJ1-1; unclear D gene. The V and J ends lost 4 bases and 5 bases respectively, with 11 bases between them. Germline V gene sequence: CDR1 SGHVS, CDR2 FNYEAQ. This CDR3 comprises 13 residues. For the CDR3, the DNA is TGTGCCAGCAGCTCCAACGTGGGGACTGAAGCTTTCTTT. This gives the protein CASSSNVGTEAFF.

The chain carries TRBV21-1 and TRBJ1-5. TRBV21-1 is a documented pseudogene. CDR3 length equals 17 residues. This CDR3 reads CASSKEGRDNSNQPQHF. CDR3 DNA: TGTGCCAGCAGCAAAGAGGGGCGGGACAACAGCAATCAGCCCCAGCATTTT.

V is TRBV19 and J is TRBJ2-1, with D uncertain. Germline V gives CDR1 LNHDA, CDR2 SQIVND (reference sequence). CDR3 length: 11 residues. V shed 3 bases and J shed 3 bases, with 0 bases lying between them. CDR3 in amino acids: CASSIYNEQFF. The CDR3 DNA is TGTGCCAGTAGTATCTACAATGAGCAGTTCTTC.

This clone occurred once. The chain is built from TRBV2 and TRBJ2-5, with TRBD1 identical over 8 bases. Germline V lookup: CDR1 SNHLY, CDR2 FYNNEI. The CDR3 covers 12 residues. V was pared by 7 bases and J by 5 bases, with 3 bases of the junction left unmatched. The CDR3 region is CASNRGIETQYF. The CDR3 region has the DNA TGTGCCAGCAACAGGGGGATCGAGACCCAGTACTTC. Filled out from reference TRBV2 and TRBJ2-5, the complete variable domain reads EPEVTQTPSHQVTQMGQEVILRCVPISNHLYFYWYRQILGQKVEFLVSFYNNEISEKSEIFDDQFSVERPDGSNFTLKIRSTKLEDSAMYFCASNRGIETQYFGPGTRLLVL.

J is TRBJ2-7 and V is TRBV11-2; perhaps TRBD1 as D (7 bases). This CDR3 is built from 14 residues. Deletions cut 3 bases from V and 0 bases from J, with 9 bases between. Germline V gives CDR1 SGHAT, CDR2 FQNNGV. As DNA, the CDR3 is TGTGCCAGCAGCTTGCGGGACAGCTCCTACGAGCAGTACTTC. This sequence encodes CASSLRDSSYEQYF.

V is TRBV5-4 and J is TRBJ1-3; perhaps TRBD1 as D (6 bases). The germline V and J ends were trimmed by 2 bases and 8 bases, with 14 bases remaining between them. The CDR3 runs 14 residues. Germline CDR1 and CDR2: SGHNT and YYREEE (reference sequence). The CDR3 region has the DNA TGTGCCAGCAGCTTCGACAGGAGGTTTGACACCATATATTTT. The encoded protein is CASSFDRRFDTIYF.

The chain combines TRBV4-1 with TRBJ1-6, with TRBD1 matching 9 bases. The CDR3 runs 18 residues. The J segment lost 1 base and the V segment lost 1 base, leaving 5 bases of the junction unmatched. Germline V gene sequence: CDR1 MGHRA, CDR2 YSYEKL. CDR3 amino acids: CASSQVGTGFSYNSPLHF. Here the CDR3 DNA reads TGCGCCAGCAGCCAAGTAGGGACAGGGTTTTCCTATAATTCACCCCTCCACTTT.

V usage is TRBV30 and J usage is TRBJ2-7, with 8 bases identical to TRBD1. The CDR3 consists of 13 residues. The ends lost 5 bases at V and 2 bases at J; junction bases unmatched: 5. The germline V gene has CDR1 GTSNPN and CDR2 SVGIG (reference sequence). CDR3 coding DNA: TGTGCCTGGGAGACAGGGGCCGCCTACGAGCAGTACTTC. Protein: CAWETGAAYEQYF.

The chain recombines TRBV5-4 with TRBJ1-2; D unclear. This CDR3 comprises 12 residues. Germline CDR1 is SGHNT and CDR2 is YYREEE (reference sequence). Trimming pared 5 bases from V and 8 bases from J, leaving 13 bases between. The CDR3 spells CASSATSWGYTF. The CDR3 DNA follows: TGTGCCAGCAGTGCTACTAGTTGGGGCTACACCTTC.

J is TRBJ2-7 and V is TRBV6-1, with a possible D match to TRBD1 (5 bases). V lost 8 bases and J lost 12, with 26 bases in between. Germline CDR1 reads MNHNS; CDR2 reads SASEGT. The CDR3 is 14 residues long. This chain's CDR3 is CASGRQILHTRWYF. CDR3 coding DNA: TGTGCCAGCGGCCGACAGATTTTACATACGAGATGGTACTTC.

The V and J genes are TRBV19 and TRBJ2-5; the D gene is possibly TRBD1 (6 bases). Trimming pared 3 bases from V and 2 bases from J, leaving 13 bases between. Germline CDR1 reads LNHDA; CDR2 reads SQIVND (reference sequence). This CDR3 has 15 residues. The CDR3 coding sequence is TGTGCCAGTAGTATGGGGGCATCTTATCAAGAGACCCAGTACTTC. It specifies CASSMGASYQETQYF.

J is TRBJ1-6 and V is TRBV30; D call uncertain. Trimming removed 4 bases at V and 4 bases at J, with 11 bases between. The V gene's germline CDR1 is GTSNPN and CDR2 SVGIG (reference sequence). The CDR3 sequence is 14 residues long. CDR3 bases: TGTGCCTGGACAGGCGACCTTTATAATTCACCCCTCCACTTT. Translation: CAWTGDLYNSPLHF.

The V and J genes are TRBV18 and TRBJ1-4; D gene uncertain. Per the germline V gene, CDR1 is KGHSH and CDR2 is LQKENI. CDR3 length: 12 amino acids. Trimming removed 8 bases from V and 5 bases from J, with 9 bases in between. The CDR3 here is CASNGRNEKLFF. The CDR3 DNA follows: TGTGCCAGCAATGGGCGAAATGAAAAACTGTTTTTT.

The chain has TRBV27 and TRBJ2-1, with 7 bases identical to TRBD2. The length of the CDR3 is 15 residues. Germline assignment: CDR1 MNHEY and CDR2 SMNVEV (reference sequence). V gave up 5 bases and J gave up 2 bases; unmatched junction bases: 6. This CDR3 reads CASSPPGTTYNEQFF. The CDR3 DNA is TGTGCCAGCAGTCCACCCGGGACTACCTACAATGAGCAGTTCTTC.

The V gene is TRBV19, the J gene TRBJ2-1; 9 bases fit TRBD2. The V segment lost 4 bases and the J segment 6 bases; nucleotides outside the gene matches: 10. This CDR3 spans 16 amino acids. Germline CDR1 reads LNHDA; CDR2 reads SQIVND (reference sequence). As DNA, the CDR3 is TGTGCCAGTAGTACGTTAGCGGGAGTGTATGGCAATGAGCAGTTCTTC. Translating gives CASSTLAGVYGNEQFF.

This clone was counted a few times. The CDR3 DNA is TGTGCTTGCAGGGGAATGAACACTGAAGCTTTCTTT. This gives the protein CACRGMNTEAFF. The chain has TRBV30 and TRBJ1-1; the D gene is possibly TRBD1 (6 bases). The CDR3 length is 12 residues. Per germline, CDR1 GTSNPN and CDR2 SVGIG (reference sequence).

J is TRBJ1-1 and V is TRBV15, with 7 bases fitting TRBD1. J was trimmed by 1 base and V by 1 base; bases with no gene match: 6. In germline, CDR1 is LNHNV, CDR2 YYDKDF (reference sequence). CDR3 length: 16 amino acids. Written as DNA, the CDR3 is TGTGCCACCAGCAGAGGATCAGGGGGGCCGAACACTGAAGCTTTCTTT. The encoded protein is CATSRGSGGPNTEAFF.

On this clone: Germline and junction disagree at one end, which may indicate a read error. The V and J genes are TRBV20-1 and TRBJ1-2; unclear D gene. Germline lookup yields CDR1 DFQATT and CDR2 SNEGSKA (reference sequence). CDR3 length equals 11 residues. The CDR3 reads CSARTGNTGHF. The DNA for the CDR3 is TGCAGTGCTAGGACCGGGAACACCGGGCACTTC.

The chain couples TRBV30 to TRBJ1-4; TRBD1 aligns across 9 bases. This CDR3 has 16 residues. V shed 2 bases, J shed 10 bases, and the junction held 14 bases outside the gene matches. The germline gives CDR1 GTSNPN, CDR2 SVGIG (reference sequence). The CDR3 spells CAWSILTGQGIGKLFF. The CDR3 DNA reads as TGTGCCTGGAGTATTTTAACGGGACAGGGAATTGGAAAACTGTTTTTT.

The genes are TRBV27 and TRBJ2-2; no firm D call. The germline V gene encodes CDR1 MNHEY and CDR2 SMNVEV (reference sequence). V shed 3 bases and J shed 1 base, with 9 bases lying between them. The CDR3 runs to 15 residues. The CDR3 DNA follows: TGTGCCAGCAGTTTCTCCACCTTGAACACCGGGGAGCTGTTTTTT. This encodes CASSFSTLNTGELFF.

In the case of this clone: Relative to the germline gene, one junction end is altered; a read error may explain this. The rearrangement links TRBV6-5 to TRBJ2-5; 7 bases agree with TRBD1. The CDR3 contains 15 residues. In germline, CDR1 is MNHEY, CDR2 SVGAGI. CDR3 nucleotide sequence: TGTGCCAGCAGTAACTCCGGGACAGTTTTTGAGACCCAGTACTTC. As protein: CASSNSGTVFETQYF.

The genes are TRBV5-1 and TRBJ2-6, with D possibly called TRBD1 or TRBD2 (5 bases each). The V gene's germline CDR1 is SGHRS and CDR2 YFSETQ. V shed 0 bases and J shed 2 bases, with 9 bases lying between them. The CDR3 runs to 16 residues. The CDR3 DNA sequence: TGCGCCAGCAGCTTGGGGCAGGGAGCTGGGGCCAACGTCCTGACTTTC. Its protein product is CASSLGQGAGANVLTF.

The chain joins TRBV25-1 to TRBJ1-4, with TRBD1 identical over 9 bases. Germline V gives CDR1 MGHDK, CDR2 SYGVNS. The length of the CDR3 is 15 residues. V was pared by 2 bases and J by 9 bases, with 7 bases of the junction left unmatched. CDR3 coding DNA: TGTGCCAGCAGTGAACTCTCCGGGACAGGGCAAAAACTGTTTTTT. It specifies CASSELSGTGQKLFF.

The chain recombines TRBV6-5 with TRBJ1-2, with 10 positions matching TRBD1. With 6 bases clipped from V and 0 bases from J, the junction kept 4 bases outside the gene matches. The germline CDR1 and CDR2 sequences are MNHEY and SVGAGI. The CDR3 totals 15 residues. The CDR3 spells CASRLTGGTNYGYTF. CDR3 bases: TGTGCCAGCAGACTGACAGGGGGCACTAACTATGGCTACACCTTC.

This clone occurred a few times. The chain carries TRBV6-1 and TRBJ1-1; the match to TRBD1 covers 8 bases. Trimming took 6 bases from V and 5 from J; bases not matched to a gene: 5. Per germline, CDR1 MNHNS and CDR2 SASEGT. The CDR3 sequence is 13 residues long. This chain's CDR3 is CASSLDRGTEAFF. The CDR3 DNA is TGTGCCAGCAGCCTTGACAGGGGAACTGAAGCTTTCTTT.